This T cell receptor beta chain comes out of a study of PD-1 blockade in classical Hodgkin lymphoma. Only in-frame clones appear in the TCRdb table, and some are missing; sequencing was by immunoSEQ multiplex PCR. The profile covers tens of thousands of clones, with about 85% appearing a single time and about 8.3% taken by the ten largest. From germline, CDR1 is SGHTA and CDR2 FQGTGA. V was clipped by 4 bases and J by 7 bases, with 17 bases between them. The CDR3 contains 15 residues. Sample time point: cycle 4 day 1 (C4D1), after around six weeks of nivolumab. Each patient experienced a relapse that followed autologous stem cell transplantation, and brentuximab vedotin exposure varied. Findings of the study overall: What drove the repertoire differences, possibly disease activity or prior therapy, has not been defined. Diversity in CD4+ TCRs, unlike that measured in CD8+ TCRs, had risen significantly by C4D1. As was reported, newly diagnosed patients showed lower baseline TCR diversity than healthy donors did.

A single count supports this clone. Its antigen is not identified. The sample was peripheral blood mononuclear cells (PBMCs), taken before the fourth cycle of nivolumab. The V gene is TRBV7-3, the J gene TRBJ2-1; the D gene is possibly TRBD2 (5 bases). The receptor was isolated from a human donor with classical Hodgkin lymphoma. This CDR3 reads CASSSSPGSGNEQFF. Here the CDR3 DNA reads TGTGCCAGCAGCTCCTCCCCGGGGTCCGGGAATGAGCAGTTCTTC.